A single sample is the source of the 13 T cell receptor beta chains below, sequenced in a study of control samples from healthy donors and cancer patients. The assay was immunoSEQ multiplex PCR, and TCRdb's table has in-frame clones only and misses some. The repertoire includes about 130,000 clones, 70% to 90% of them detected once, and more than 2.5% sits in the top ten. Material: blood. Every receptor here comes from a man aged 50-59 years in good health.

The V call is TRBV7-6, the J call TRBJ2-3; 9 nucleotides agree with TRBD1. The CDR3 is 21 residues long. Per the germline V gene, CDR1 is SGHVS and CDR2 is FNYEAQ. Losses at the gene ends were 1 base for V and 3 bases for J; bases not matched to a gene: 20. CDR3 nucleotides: TGTGCCAGCAGCTTAGGCGGCTATAGGGACAGGGAAAACCATAATACAGATACGCAGTATTTT. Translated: CASSLGGYRDRENHNTDTQYF.

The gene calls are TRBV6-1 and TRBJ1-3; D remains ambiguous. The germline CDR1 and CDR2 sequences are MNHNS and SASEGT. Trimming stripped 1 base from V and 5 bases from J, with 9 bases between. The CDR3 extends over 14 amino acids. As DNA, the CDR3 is TGTGCCAGCAGTGAAGGCGGGTTGCGAAACACCATATATTTT. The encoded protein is CASSEGGLRNTIYF.

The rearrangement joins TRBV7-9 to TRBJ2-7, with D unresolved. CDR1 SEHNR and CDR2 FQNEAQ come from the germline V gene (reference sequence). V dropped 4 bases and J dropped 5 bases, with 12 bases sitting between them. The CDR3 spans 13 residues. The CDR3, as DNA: TGTGCCAGCAGCTCGTGGATTACTCACGAGCAGTACTTC. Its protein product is CASSSWITHEQYF.

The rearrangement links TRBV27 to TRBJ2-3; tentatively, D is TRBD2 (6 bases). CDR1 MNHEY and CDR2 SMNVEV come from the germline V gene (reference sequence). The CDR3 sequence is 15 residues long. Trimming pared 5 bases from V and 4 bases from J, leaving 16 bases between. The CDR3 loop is CASSPPVAGPDTQYF. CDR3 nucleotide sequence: TGTGCCAGCAGTCCCCCGGTTGCGGGGCCAGATACGCAGTATTTT.

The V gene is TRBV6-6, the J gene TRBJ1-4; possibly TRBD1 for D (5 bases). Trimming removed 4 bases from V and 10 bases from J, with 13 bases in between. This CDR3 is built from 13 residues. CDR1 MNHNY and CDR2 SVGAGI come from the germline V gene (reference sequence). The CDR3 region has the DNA TGTGCCAGCAGTTCACCGGGACGAATAAAACTGTTTTTT. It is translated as CASSSPGRIKLFF.

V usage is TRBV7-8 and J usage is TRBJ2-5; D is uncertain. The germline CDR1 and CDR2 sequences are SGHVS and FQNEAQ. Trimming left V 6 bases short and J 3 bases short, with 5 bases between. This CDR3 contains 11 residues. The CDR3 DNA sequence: TGTGCCAGCAGGATTGAAGAGACCCAGTACTTC. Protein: CASRIEETQYF.

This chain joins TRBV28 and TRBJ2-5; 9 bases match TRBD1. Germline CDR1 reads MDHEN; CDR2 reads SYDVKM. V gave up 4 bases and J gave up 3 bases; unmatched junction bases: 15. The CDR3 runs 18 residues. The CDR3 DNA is TGTGCCAGCAGTTCCATGCATCGGACAGGGGCAAGAAAAGAGACCCAGTACTTC. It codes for CASSSMHRTGARKETQYF.

The CDR3 loop reads CASSQAVMGPLSYEQYF. The CDR3 DNA reads TGCGCCAGCAGCCAAGCTGTAATGGGTCCCCTCTCCTACGAGCAGTACTTC. The chain is built from TRBV4-1 and TRBJ2-7; D gene uncertain. This CDR3 contains 17 residues. The V gene's germline CDR1 is MGHRA and CDR2 YSYEKL. Between the trimmed V and J ends, which lost 1 base and 0 bases, there was a span of 16 bases.

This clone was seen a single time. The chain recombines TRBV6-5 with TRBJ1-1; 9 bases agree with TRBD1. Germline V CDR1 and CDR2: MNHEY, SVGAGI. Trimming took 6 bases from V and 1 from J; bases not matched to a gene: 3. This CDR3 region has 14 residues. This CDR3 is CASRQGARNTEAFF. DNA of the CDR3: TGTGCCAGCAGACAGGGGGCGCGGAACACTGAAGCTTTCTTT.

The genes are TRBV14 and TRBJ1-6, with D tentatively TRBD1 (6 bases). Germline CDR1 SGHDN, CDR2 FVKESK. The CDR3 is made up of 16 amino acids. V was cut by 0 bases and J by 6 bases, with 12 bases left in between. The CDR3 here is CASSQDGPRGNSPLHF. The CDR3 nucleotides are TGTGCCAGCAGCCAAGATGGACCCAGGGGTAATTCACCCCTCCACTTT.

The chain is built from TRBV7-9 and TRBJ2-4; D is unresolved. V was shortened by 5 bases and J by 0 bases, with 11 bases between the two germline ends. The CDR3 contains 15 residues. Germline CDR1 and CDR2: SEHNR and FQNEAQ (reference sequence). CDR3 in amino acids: CASSEGLGAKNIQYF. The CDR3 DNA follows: TGTGCCAGCAGCGAAGGCCTGGGAGCCAAAAACATTCAGTACTTC.

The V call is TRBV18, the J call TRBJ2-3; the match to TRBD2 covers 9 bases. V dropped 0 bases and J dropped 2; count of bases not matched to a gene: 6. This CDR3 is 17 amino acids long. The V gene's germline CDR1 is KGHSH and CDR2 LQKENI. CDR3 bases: TGTGCCAGCTCACCACCGGGGACTAGCCAAAACACAGATACGCAGTATTTT. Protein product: CASSPPGTSQNTDTQYF.

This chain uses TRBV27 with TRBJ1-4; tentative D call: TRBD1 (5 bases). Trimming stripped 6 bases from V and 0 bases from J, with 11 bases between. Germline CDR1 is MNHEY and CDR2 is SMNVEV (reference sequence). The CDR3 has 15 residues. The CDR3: CASRTGGATNEKLFF. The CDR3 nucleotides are TGTGCCAGCAGAACGGGGGGGGCAACTAATGAAAAACTGTTTTTT.